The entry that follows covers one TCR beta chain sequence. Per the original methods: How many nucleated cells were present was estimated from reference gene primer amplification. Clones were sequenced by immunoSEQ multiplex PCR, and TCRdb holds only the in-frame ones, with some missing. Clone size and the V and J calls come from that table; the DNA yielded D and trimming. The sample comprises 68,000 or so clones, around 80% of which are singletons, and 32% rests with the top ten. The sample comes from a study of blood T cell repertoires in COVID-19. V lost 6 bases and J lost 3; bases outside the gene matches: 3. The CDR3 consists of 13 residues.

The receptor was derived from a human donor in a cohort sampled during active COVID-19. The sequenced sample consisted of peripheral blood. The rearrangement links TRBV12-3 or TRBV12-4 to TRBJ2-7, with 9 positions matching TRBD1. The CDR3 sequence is CASSSGQGYEQYF. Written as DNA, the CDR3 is TGTGCCAGCAGCTCGGGACAGGGCTACGAGCAGTACTTC.